Presented here are 20 T cell receptor beta chains from one specimen sequenced in a study of vaccination and CD4 T cells after COVID-19. Treatment in this sample: roughly 10-day PBMC culture with coronavirus spike peptide pools or control peptides (ViraFEST assay). These receptors lack a known antigen. Once obtained from cultured CD4+ T cells, the DNA was sequenced using the Oncomine TCR Beta short-read assay. TCRdb reprocessed the PCR reads via MiXCR and lists one record per CDR3 protein. The sample holds 20,000 or so distinct CDR3 sequences, about two fifths seen once. The source was CD4+ T cells from blood, cultured in vitro, collected before SARS-CoV-2 vaccination. These receptors came from a human donor who received a COVID-19 vaccine.

This clonotype appeared a few times. V gene TRBV30 combines with J gene TRBJ1-5, with D possibly being TRBD1 (6 bases). Germline-derived CDR1 and CDR2 are GTSNPN and SVGIG (reference sequence). V gave up 1 base and J gave up 2 bases, with 15 bases separating them. The CDR3 consists of 16 residues. DNA of the CDR3: TGTGCCTGGAGTGAGGGGGGGGTTAGGGGCAATCAGCCCCAGCATTTT. Encoded protein: CAWSEGGVRGNQPQHF.

This clonotype was observed a few times. This chain links TRBV10-1 with TRBJ2-1; no clear D gene. The CDR3 is made up of 14 amino acids. V was cut by 2 bases and J by 2 bases, with 7 bases left in between. Germline CDR1 is WNHNN and CDR2 is SYGVQD (reference sequence). CDR3 loop: CASSEADTYNEQFF. Written as DNA, the CDR3 is TGCGCCAGCAGTGAGGCGGATACCTACAATGAGCAGTTCTTC.

The genes are TRBV30 and TRBJ2-7; 11 bases match TRBD1. The length of the CDR3 is 16 residues. With V trimmed by 1 base and J by 7 bases, 12 bases remained unmatched. Germline V CDR1 and CDR2: GTSNPN, SVGIG (reference sequence). The CDR3 coding sequence is TGTGCCTGGAGTGGTCTCTCCGGGACAGGGGGTCGAGAGCAGTACTTC. Protein sequence: CAWSGLSGTGGREQYF.

This clonotype occurred a few times. CDR3: CAIRQGAGDTQYF. CDR3 sequence (DNA): TGTGCCATACGACAGGGGGCGGGAGATACGCAGTATTTT. This chain uses TRBV12-3 or TRBV12-4 with TRBJ2-3; 10 nucleotides align to TRBD1. This CDR3 has 13 amino acids. V was clipped by 10 bases and J by 5 bases; unmatched bases: 6.

The chain recombines TRBV12-3 or TRBV12-4 with TRBJ2-5; TRBD1 might be the D (5 bases). The CDR3 extends over 13 amino acids. V was trimmed by 3 bases and J by 2 bases, leaving 7 bases between them. CDR3 DNA: TGTGCCAGCAGTTTGGGGCGTCAAGAGACCCAGTACTTC. Translating gives CASSLGRQETQYF.

The chain combines TRBV3-1 with TRBJ1-5; possibly TRBD1 for D (6 bases). Trimming took off 1 base at V and 4 bases at J, with 11 bases between the two ends. The CDR3 sequence is 15 residues long. Germline assignment: CDR1 LGHDT and CDR2 YNNKEL (reference sequence). The CDR3 loop is CASSQGGQGNQPQHF. The CDR3 nucleotides are TGTGCCAGCAGCCAAGGGGGGCAGGGAAATCAGCCCCAGCATTTT.

The chain has TRBV19 and TRBJ1-1; 7 nucleotides agree with TRBD1. V was pared by 5 bases and J by 4 bases, with 10 bases of the junction left unmatched. The CDR3 extends over 15 amino acids. From germline, CDR1 is LNHDA and CDR2 SQIVND (reference sequence). In DNA, the CDR3 is TGTGCCAGTAGTGTCAGGGGGGCCTCTGGCACTGAAGCTTTCTTT. The encoded protein is CASSVRGASGTEAFF.

The CDR3 coding sequence is TGCAGTGCTAGAAAAACCCCCCTATTCTATGGCTACACCTTC. Protein sequence: CSARKTPLFYGYTF. The gene calls are TRBV20-1 and TRBJ1-2; D unresolved. The ends were cut back, 2 bases at V and 4 bases at J, with 14 bases in the middle. The CDR3 contains 14 residues. The germline V gene encodes CDR1 DFQATT and CDR2 SNEGSKA (reference sequence).

V usage is TRBV2 and J usage is TRBJ2-2, with D perhaps matching TRBD2 (5 bases). Germline V gives CDR1 SNHLY, CDR2 FYNNEI. This CDR3 contains 16 residues. Deletions cut 2 bases from V and 4 bases from J, with 14 bases between. The CDR3 here is CASSESGPAGTGELFF. In DNA form, the CDR3 reads TGTGCCAGCAGTGAAAGCGGTCCGGCGGGCACCGGGGAGCTGTTTTTT.

This clonotype was detected only a few times. V gene TRBV19 combines with J gene TRBJ1-1; TRBD1 aligns across 9 bases. The germline gives CDR1 LNHDA, CDR2 SQIVND (reference sequence). V lost 3 bases, J lost 5 bases, and 1 base stayed unmatched. The CDR3 consists of 13 residues. The CDR3 loop reads CASSIDRGTEAFF. CDR3 DNA sequence: TGTGCCAGTAGTATCGACAGGGGGACTGAAGCTTTCTTT.

This chain uses TRBV9 with TRBJ2-3; D perhaps matches TRBD2 (6 bases). The V end was cut by 3 bases, the J end by 8 bases, with 16 bases between. CDR3 length: 14 residues. Germline assignment: CDR1 SGDLS and CDR2 YYNGEE. CDR3 sequence (DNA): TGTGCCAGCAGCGCGGTTAGTGGGGAGGTTACGCAGTATTTT. Amino acid sequence: CASSAVSGEVTQYF.

The chain couples TRBV5-1 to TRBJ1-1; 8 positions agree with TRBD1. The CDR3 is made up of 14 amino acids. Germline CDR1 is SGHRS and CDR2 is YFSETQ. V dropped 5 bases and J dropped 1; count of bases not matched to a gene: 4. CDR3 loop: CASSRTGTNTEAFF. In nucleotides, the CDR3 is TGCGCCAGCAGTAGGACAGGGACGAACACTGAAGCTTTCTTT.

As to this clonotype: One end of the junction does not line up with germline, which may come from a read error. This chain connects TRBV7-9 to TRBJ2-3; TRBD2 matches 9 bases. This CDR3 region has 17 residues. Germline V gives CDR1 SEHNR, CDR2 FQNEAQ (reference sequence). CDR3 nucleotides: TGCGCCAGCAGCTTGGTAGCTAGCGGGGTCGGGACAGATACGCAGTATTTT. Its translation: CASSLVASGVGTDTQYF.

The J gene is TRBJ1-5, the V gene TRBV12-3 or TRBV12-4, with D perhaps matching TRBD1 (6 bases). The CDR3 spans 15 residues. The V and J ends lost 6 bases and 5 bases respectively, with 17 bases between them. CDR3 coding DNA: TGTGCCAGCAGCCGAACCGGGACATCCTATCAGCCCCAGCATTTT. Translation gives CASSRTGTSYQPQHF.

V and J are TRBV20-1 and TRBJ2-3; possibly TRBD1 for D (5 bases). The CDR3 totals 14 residues. In germline, CDR1 is DFQATT, CDR2 SNEGSKA (reference sequence). Trimming pared 5 bases from V and 2 bases from J, leaving 14 bases between. Here the CDR3 DNA reads TGCAGTGCTCCCGGTAAGGGGAACACAGATACGCAGTATTTT. Amino acid sequence: CSAPGKGNTDTQYF.

The rearrangement uses TRBV5-1 and TRBJ2-6; TRBD1 might be the D (6 bases). Germline lookup yields CDR1 SGHRS and CDR2 YFSETQ. The CDR3 runs 16 residues. The V and J ends lost 4 bases and 3 bases respectively, with 14 bases between them. CDR3: CASSLDRRYGANVLTF. The CDR3 DNA sequence: TGCGCCAGCAGCCTCGACAGGAGATATGGGGCCAACGTCCTGACTTTC.

In its sample, this clonotype is medium-sized. The chain is built from TRBV27 and TRBJ2-3; tentative D call: TRBD1 (6 bases). Trimming shortened V by 4 bases and J by 10 bases, and 12 bases separated the two germline ends. Germline V gene data show CDR1 as MNHEY and CDR2 as SMNVEV (reference sequence). This CDR3 has 12 amino acids. The CDR3 DNA sequence: TGTGCCAGCAGTTGGGGACACGGGGCGCAGTATTTT. Its translation: CASSWGHGAQYF.

The chain is built from TRBV10-1 and TRBJ2-3, with 8 nucleotides matching TRBD1. After removal of 6 bases from V and 6 bases from J, the junction contained 5 bases not matched to a gene. The CDR3 contains 13 residues. Germline loops: CDR1 WNHNN, CDR2 SYGVQD (reference sequence). Here the CDR3 DNA reads TGCGCCAGCAGCCCAGGGGGCAGGGATACGCAGTATTTT. Translation: CASSPGGRDTQYF.

This clonotype has more than one count but fewer than ten. The chain uses TRBV11-3 and TRBJ2-5, with 9 positions matching TRBD1. J was trimmed by 2 bases and V by 5 bases; bases with no gene match: 6. This CDR3 is 15 amino acids long. Germline CDR1 SGHNT, CDR2 YENEEA. The CDR3 region is CASSEQGAGQETQYF. CDR3 bases: TGTGCCAGCAGCGAACAGGGGGCAGGACAAGAGACCCAGTACTTC.

The chain carries TRBV28 and TRBJ1-5; no firm D call. CDR1 is MDHEN, CDR2 SYDVKM, per germline. CDR3 length equals 14 residues. The V and J ends lost 3 bases and 0 bases respectively, with 6 bases between them. For the CDR3, the DNA is TGTGCCAGCAGTTTCACCCTTAGCAATCAGCCCCAGCATTTT. This sequence encodes CASSFTLSNQPQHF.